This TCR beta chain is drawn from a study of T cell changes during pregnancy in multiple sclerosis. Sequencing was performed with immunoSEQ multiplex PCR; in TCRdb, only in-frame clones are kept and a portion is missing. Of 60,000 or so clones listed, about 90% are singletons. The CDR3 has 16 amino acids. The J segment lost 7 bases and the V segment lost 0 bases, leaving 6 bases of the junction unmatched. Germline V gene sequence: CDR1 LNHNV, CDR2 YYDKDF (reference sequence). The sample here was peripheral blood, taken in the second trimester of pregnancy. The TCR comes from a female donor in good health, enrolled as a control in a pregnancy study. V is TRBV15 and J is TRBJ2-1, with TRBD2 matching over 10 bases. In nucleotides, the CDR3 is TGTGCCACCAGCAGAGATTTACTAGCGGGGCGGAATGAGCAGTTCTTC. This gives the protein CATSRDLLAGRNEQFF.